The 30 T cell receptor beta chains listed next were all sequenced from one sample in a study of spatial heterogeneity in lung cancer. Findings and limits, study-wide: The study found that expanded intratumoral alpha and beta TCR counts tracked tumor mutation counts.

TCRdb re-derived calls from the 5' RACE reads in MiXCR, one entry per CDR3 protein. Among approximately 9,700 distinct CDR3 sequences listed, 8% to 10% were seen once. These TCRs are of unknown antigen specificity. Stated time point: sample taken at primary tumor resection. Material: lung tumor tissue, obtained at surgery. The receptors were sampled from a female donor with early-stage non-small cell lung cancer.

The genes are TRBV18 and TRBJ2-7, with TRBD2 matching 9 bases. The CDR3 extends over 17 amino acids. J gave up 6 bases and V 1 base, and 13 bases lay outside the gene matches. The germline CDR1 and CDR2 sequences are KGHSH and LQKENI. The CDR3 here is CASSPLGSLAGLGEQYF. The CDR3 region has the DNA TGTGCCAGCTCACCACTCGGTAGCCTAGCGGGGCTAGGCGAGCAGTACTTC.

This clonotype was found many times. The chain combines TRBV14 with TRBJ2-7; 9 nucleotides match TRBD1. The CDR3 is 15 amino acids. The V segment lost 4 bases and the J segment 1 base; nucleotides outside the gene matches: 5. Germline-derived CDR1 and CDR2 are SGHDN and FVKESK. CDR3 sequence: CASSPWDRVSYEQYF. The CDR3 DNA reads TGTGCCAGCAGCCCTTGGGACAGGGTTTCCTACGAGCAGTACTTC.

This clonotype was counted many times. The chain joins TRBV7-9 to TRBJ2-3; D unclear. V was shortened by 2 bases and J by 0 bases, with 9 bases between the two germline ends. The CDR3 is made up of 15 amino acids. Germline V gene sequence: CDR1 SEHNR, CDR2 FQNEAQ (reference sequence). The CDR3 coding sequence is TGTGCCAGCAGCTTAATAATGGGTAGCACAGATACGCAGTATTTT. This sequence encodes CASSLIMGSTDTQYF.

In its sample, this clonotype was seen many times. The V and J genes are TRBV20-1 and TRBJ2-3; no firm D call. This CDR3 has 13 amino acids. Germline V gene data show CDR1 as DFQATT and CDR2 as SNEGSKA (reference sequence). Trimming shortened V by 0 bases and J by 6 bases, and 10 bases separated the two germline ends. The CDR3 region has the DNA TGCAGTGCTAGAGAGGCTAGTTTCGATACGCAGTATTTT. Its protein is CSAREASFDTQYF.

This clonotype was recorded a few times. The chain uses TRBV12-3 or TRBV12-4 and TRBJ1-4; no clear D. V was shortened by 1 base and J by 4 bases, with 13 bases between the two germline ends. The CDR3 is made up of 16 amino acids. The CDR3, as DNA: TGTGCCAGCAGTTTAGGATCGGGGTACATTAATGAAAAACTGTTTTTT. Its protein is CASSLGSGYINEKLFF.

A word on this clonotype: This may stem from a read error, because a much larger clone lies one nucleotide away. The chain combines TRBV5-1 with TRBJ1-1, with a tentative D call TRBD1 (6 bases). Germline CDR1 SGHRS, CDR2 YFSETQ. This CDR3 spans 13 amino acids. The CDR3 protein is CASTLTGNTKAFF. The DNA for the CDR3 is TGCGCCAGCACCCTAACAGGGAACACTAAAGCTTTCTTT.

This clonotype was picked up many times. The DNA of the CDR3 is TGTGCCAGCAGCTCGGGACAGGGGGCCCACGAGAGGCAGTATTTT. Protein sequence: CASSSGQGAHERQYF. The chain employs TRBV7-2 and TRBJ2-3, with 12 nucleotides matching TRBD1. Germline CDR1 SGHTA, CDR2 FQGNSA. This CDR3 spans 15 amino acids. The J segment lost 11 bases and the V segment lost 4 bases, leaving 10 bases of the junction unmatched.

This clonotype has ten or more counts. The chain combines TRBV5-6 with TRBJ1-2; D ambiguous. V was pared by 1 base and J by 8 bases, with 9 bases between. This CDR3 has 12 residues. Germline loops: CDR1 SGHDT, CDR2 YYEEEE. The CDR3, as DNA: TGTGCCAGCAGCTTGATCCTCGGCGGCTACACCTTC. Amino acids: CASSLILGGYTF.

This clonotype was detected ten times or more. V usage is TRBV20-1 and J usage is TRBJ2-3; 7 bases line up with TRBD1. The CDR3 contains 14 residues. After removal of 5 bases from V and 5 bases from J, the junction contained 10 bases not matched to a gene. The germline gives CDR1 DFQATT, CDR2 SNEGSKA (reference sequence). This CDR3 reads CSAGRGGDGDTQYF. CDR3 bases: TGCAGTGCTGGCCGAGGGGGCGATGGAGATACGCAGTATTTT.

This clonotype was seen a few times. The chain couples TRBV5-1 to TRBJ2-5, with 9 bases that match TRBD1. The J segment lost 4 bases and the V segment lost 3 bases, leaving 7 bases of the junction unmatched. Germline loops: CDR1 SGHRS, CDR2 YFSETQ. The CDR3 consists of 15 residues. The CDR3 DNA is TGCGCCAGCAGCTGGGGGACAGGGAGGGGAGAGACCCAGTACTTC. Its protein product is CASSWGTGRGETQYF.

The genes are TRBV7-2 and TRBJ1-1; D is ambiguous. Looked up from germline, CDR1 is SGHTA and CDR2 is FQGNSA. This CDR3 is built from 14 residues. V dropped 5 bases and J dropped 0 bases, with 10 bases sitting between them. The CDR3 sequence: CASSKSMMNTEAFF. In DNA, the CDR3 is TGTGCCAGCAGCAAATCAATGATGAACACTGAAGCTTTCTTT.

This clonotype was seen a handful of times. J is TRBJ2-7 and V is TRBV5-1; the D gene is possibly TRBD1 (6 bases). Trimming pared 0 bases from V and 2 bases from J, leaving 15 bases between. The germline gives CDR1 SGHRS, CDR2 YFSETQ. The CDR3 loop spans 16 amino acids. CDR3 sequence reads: CASSLGGQRNPYEQYF. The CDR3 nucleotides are TGCGCCAGCAGCTTGGGCGGACAGCGGAATCCCTACGAGCAGTACTTC.

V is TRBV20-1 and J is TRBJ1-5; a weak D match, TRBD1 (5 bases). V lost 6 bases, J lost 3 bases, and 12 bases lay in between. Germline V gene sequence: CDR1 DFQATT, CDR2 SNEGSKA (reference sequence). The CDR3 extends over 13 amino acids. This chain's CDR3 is CSAMGQANQPQHF. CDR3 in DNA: TGCAGTGCCATGGGGCAGGCCAATCAGCCCCAGCATTTT.

CDR3 sequence (DNA): TGTGCCAGCAGCTTAATCCCAACCCCCACGGTAGGTGAAGCTTTCTTT. This encodes CASSLIPTPTVGEAFF. The V call is TRBV7-9, the J call TRBJ1-1; D remains unclear. V lost 2 bases and J 7 bases, leaving 20 bases between the germline ends. The CDR3 is 16 amino acids. Germline assignment: CDR1 SEHNR and CDR2 FQNEAQ (reference sequence). Full variable domain (rest looked up from reference TRBV7-9 and TRBJ1-1): DTGVSQNPRHKITKRGQNVTFRCDPISEHNRLYWYRQTLGQGPEFLTYFQNEAQLEKSRLLSDRFSAERPKGSFSTLEIQRTEQGDSAMYLCASSLIPTPTVGEAFFGQGTRLTVV.

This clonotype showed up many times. CDR3 DNA sequence: TGTGCCAGCAGTTTATTTAGGGACAGGGGAGAGACCCAGTACTTC. This gives the protein CASSLFRDRGETQYF. The rearrangement links TRBV28 to TRBJ2-5; 10 bases agree with TRBD1. Germline CDR1 MDHEN, CDR2 SYDVKM. The V gene end was trimmed by 1 base and the J gene end by 4 bases; junction bases not matched to a gene: 3. CDR3 length equals 15 residues.

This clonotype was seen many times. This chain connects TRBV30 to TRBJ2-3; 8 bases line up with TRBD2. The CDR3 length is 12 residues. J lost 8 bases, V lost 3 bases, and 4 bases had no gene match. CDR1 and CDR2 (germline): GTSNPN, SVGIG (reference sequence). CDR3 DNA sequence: TGTGCCTGGAGCGGGGGGGGAGGTACGCAGTATTTT. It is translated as CAWSGGGGTQYF.

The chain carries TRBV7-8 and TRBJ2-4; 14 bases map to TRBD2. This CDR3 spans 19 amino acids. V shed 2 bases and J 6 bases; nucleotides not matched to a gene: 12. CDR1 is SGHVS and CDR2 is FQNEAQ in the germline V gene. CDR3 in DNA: TGTGCCAGCAGCTTACCGTCCCAGACTAGCGGGGGGGCCTTAAACATTCAGTACTTC. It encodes CASSLPSQTSGGALNIQYF.

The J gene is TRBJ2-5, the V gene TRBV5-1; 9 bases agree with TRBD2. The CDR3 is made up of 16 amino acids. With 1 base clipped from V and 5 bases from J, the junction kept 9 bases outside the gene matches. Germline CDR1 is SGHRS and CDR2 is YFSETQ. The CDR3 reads CASSLQGGGAVETQYF. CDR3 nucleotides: TGCGCCAGCAGCTTGCAGGGCGGGGGGGCCGTGGAGACCCAGTACTTC.

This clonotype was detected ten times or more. The CDR3 region is CASSPGLSGNTIYF. The CDR3 bases are TGTGCCAGCTCACCAGGGCTCTCTGGAAACACCATATATTTT. V usage is TRBV18 and J usage is TRBJ1-3; D unresolved. The CDR3 runs to 14 residues. Germline-derived CDR1 and CDR2 are KGHSH and LQKENI. Trimming took off 2 bases at V and 0 bases at J, with 5 bases between the two ends.

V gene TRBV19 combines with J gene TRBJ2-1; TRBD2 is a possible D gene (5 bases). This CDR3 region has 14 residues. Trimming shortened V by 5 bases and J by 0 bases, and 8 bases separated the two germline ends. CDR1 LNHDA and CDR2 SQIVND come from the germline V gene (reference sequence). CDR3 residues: CASSVRDSYNEQFF. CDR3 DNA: TGTGCCAGTAGTGTACGGGACTCCTACAATGAGCAGTTCTTC.

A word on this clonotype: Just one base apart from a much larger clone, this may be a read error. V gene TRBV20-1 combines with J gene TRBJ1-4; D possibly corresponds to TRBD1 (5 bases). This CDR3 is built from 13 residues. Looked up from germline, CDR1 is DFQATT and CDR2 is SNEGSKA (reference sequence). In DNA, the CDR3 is TGCGGTGCTAGTCGGGGGGGATGGAAAAAACTGTTTTTT. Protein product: CGASRGGWKKLFF.

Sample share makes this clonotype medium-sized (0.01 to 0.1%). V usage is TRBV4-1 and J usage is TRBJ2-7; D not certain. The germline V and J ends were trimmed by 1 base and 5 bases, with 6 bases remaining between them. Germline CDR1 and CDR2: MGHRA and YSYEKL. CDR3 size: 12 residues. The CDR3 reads CASSQGRHEQYF. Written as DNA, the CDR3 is TGCGCCAGCAGCCAAGGGCGTCACGAGCAGTACTTC.

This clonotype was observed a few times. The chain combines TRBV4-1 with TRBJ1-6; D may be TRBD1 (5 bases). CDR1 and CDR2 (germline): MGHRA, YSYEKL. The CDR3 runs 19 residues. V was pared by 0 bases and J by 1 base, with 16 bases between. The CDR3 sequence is CASSQEIRRGKSYNSPLHF. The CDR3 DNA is TGCGCCAGCAGCCAAGAAATTAGGAGGGGCAAGTCCTATAATTCACCCCTCCACTTT.

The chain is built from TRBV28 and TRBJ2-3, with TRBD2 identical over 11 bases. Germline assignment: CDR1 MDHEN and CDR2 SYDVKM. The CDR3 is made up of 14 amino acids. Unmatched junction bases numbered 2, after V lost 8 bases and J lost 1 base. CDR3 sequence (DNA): TGTGCCAGCCTAGCGGGGGGCCGCACAGATACGCAGTATTTT. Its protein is CASLAGGRTDTQYF.

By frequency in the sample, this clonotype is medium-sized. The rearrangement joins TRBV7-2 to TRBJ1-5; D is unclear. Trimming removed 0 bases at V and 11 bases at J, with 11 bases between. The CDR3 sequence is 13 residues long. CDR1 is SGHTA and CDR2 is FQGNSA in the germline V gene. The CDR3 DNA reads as TGTGCCAGCAGCTTAGCGCTACAAGGGTCCCAGCATTTT. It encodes CASSLALQGSQHF.

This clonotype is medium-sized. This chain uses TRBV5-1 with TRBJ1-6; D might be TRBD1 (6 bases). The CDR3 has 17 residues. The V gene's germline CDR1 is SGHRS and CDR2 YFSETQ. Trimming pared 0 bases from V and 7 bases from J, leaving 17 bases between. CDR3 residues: CASSLDPTGYLNSPLHF. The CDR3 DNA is TGCGCCAGCAGCTTGGACCCGACAGGTTACCTGAATTCACCCCTCCACTTT.

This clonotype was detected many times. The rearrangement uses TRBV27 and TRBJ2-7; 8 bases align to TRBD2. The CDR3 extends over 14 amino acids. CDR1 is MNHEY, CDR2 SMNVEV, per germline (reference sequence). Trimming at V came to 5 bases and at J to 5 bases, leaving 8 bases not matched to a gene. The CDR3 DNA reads TGTGCCAGCAGTATAGGGGGACTAGTAAACGAGCAGTACTTC. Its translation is CASSIGGLVNEQYF.

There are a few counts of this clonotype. DNA of the CDR3: TGTGCCAGCGCCCCAGTGCCATACGAGCAGTACTTC. It codes for CASAPVPYEQYF. This sequence joins TRBV7-9 and TRBJ2-7; the D is unclear. The germline V and J ends were trimmed by 8 bases and 4 bases, with 12 bases remaining between them. CDR1 and CDR2 from the germline V gene are SEHNR and FQNEAQ (reference sequence). The CDR3 runs to 12 residues.

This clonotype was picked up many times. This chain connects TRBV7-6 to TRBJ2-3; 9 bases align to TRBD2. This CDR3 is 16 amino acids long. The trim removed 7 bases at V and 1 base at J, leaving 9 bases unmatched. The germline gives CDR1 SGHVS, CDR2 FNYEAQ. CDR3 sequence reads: CASTRAPSGGTDTQYF. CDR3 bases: TGTGCCAGCACCCGAGCCCCTAGCGGGGGCACAGATACGCAGTATTTT.

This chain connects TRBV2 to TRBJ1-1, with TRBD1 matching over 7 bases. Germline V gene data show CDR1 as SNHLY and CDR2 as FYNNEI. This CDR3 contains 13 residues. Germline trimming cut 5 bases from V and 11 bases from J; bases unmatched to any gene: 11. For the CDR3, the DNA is TGTGCCAGCAGTCCAGGGGGGTTCGGGCTGGCTTTCTTT. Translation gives CASSPGGFGLAFF. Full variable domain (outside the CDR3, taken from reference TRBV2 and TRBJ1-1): EPEVTQTPSHQVTQMGQEVILRCVPISNHLYFYWYRQILGQKVEFLVSFYNNEISEKSEIFDDQFSVERPDGSNFTLKIRSTKLEDSAMYFCASSPGGFGLAFFGQGTRLTVV.